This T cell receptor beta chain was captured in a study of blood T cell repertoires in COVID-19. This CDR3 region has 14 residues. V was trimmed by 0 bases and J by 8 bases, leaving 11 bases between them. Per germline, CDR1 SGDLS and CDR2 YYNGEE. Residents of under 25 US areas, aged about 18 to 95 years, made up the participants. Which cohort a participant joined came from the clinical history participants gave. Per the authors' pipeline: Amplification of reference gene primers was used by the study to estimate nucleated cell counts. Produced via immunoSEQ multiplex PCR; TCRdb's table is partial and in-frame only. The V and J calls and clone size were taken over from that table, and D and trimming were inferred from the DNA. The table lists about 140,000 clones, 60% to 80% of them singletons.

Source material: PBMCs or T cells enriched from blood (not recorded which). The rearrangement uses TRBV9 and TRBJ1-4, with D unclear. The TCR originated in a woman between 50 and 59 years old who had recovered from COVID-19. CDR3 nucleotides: TGTGCCAGCAGCGTAGGTCCGGGTGGGGAAAAACTGTTTTTT. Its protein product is CASSVGPGGEKLFF.